This TCR beta chain was documented in a study of blood T cell repertoires in COVID-19 (TCRdb year 2020). Turning to the overall study: Collaborator samples came from the United States, Italy and Spain and covered acute and convalescent phases of COVID-19. The prospective study material was composed of cDNA or gDNA derived from T cells, B-cell-depleted T cells, or PBMCs. Subjects who had been exposed to COVID-19, were actively infected with it, or had recovered from it provided the deeply sampled blood TCRbeta repertoires that made up the dataset. A freely available public database, intended as a resource for researchers studying the immune response to SARS-CoV-2, is where the repertoires were released. Samples were obtained from the ongoing ImmuneRACE study (first 160 participants) and from 1,254 subjects provided by 6 global collaborators. The sample metadata nearly always contained a de-identified subject ID, COVID-19 status, age in years and sex. Where HLA class I and class II types were available, the types were taken from metadata supplied by the sample provider, not from assay-based typing. Overall results and qualifications from the work: The amount of clinical and demographic metadata varied by source and participant and was provided uncurated.

As for this clone: Its antigen is still unknown. The record has no base qualities; no much larger clone is one base away. The same CDR3 is also encoded by other DNA sequences in this sample.

TCRbeta CDR3 regions were amplified from genomic DNA using the immunoSEQ Assay, a bias-controlled multiplex PCR. The source study handled its data this way. Within the assay, amplification of reference gene primers was used to estimate how many nucleated cells each sample contained. Sequence reads were collapsed and filtered to measure the absolute abundance of every unique TCRbeta CDR3 rearrangement. For each sample, productive Simpson clonality was calculated as the square root of Simpson's diversity index over productive rearrangements. This is the immuneACCESS table as TCRdb keeps it, with only in-frame sequences that have V and J called. A part of the clones is gone; compared with another copy, unresolved V genes explain less than half, and the rest is unexplained. That table is the source of V, J and clone size, and D and trimming were worked out from the DNA. A total of approximately 300,000 clones appear in this sample, approximately 90% of them only once. Roughly 5% of the sample belongs to the ten largest clones.

V is pared back by 1 base and J by 8 bases, with 8 bases lying between the germline termini. From the cysteine through the phenylalanine, the CDR3 covers 12 amino acids. Only the CDR3 region is kept as DNA, spanning 36 bases read in frame from base 1. The germline V gene (reference sequence) gives CDR1 as SEHNR and CDR2 as FQNEAQ. Whole blood was collected in K2EDTA tubes by collaborating institutions according to the institutions' own protocols. Collaborator samples were shipped for TCRbeta analysis as frozen whole blood, isolated PBMCs, or DNA extracted from either sample type. The sequence joins TRBV7-9 to TRBJ1-1, with no D gene named confidently. This clonotype was obtained from a man between 40 and 49 years old with acute or convalescent COVID-19. Material: peripheral blood. At the DNA level, the sequence is TGTGCCAGCAGCTTAGAAGCCGGGGAAGCTTTCTTT. This translates into CASSLEAGEAFF.